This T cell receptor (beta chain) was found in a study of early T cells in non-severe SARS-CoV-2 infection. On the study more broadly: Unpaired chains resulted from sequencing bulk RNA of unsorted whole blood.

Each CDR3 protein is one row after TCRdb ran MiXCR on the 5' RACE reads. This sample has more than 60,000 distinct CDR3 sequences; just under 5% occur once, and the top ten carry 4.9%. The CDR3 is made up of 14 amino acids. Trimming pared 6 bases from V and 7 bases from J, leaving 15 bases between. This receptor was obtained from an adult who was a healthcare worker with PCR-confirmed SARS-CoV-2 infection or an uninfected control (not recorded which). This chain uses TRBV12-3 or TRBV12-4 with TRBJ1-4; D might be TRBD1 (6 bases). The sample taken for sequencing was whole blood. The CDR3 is CASSTGMGSEKLFF. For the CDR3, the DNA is TGTGCCAGCAGCACAGGGATGGGAAGTGAAAAACTGTTTTTT.